The present T cell receptor (beta chain) was sequenced within a study of T cells in Graves' hyperthyroidism and ophthalmopathy. Study-level findings and limits: Expanded thyroid clonotypes (above 0.001) were mostly also found in blood.

From RNA transcripts, TCR beta CDR3 regions were amplified. The HTBI primer set served for first-round RT-PCR of the TCR CDR3. TCRdb used MiXCR to reprocess the multiplex PCR reads, holding one entry per CDR3 protein. The sample comprises 500,000 to 800,000 distinct CDR3 sequences, about 14% of which are singletons, and under 15% rests with the top ten. This clonotype has ten or more counts. The antigen is not known. It was uncontrolled infection, other autoimmune disease, pregnancy or lactation that excluded patients. Together with thyroid ultrasound, orbital computed tomography, serum thyroxine and TRAb, clinical symptoms were used for diagnoses. Fresh peripheral blood, 10 ml, yielded the PBMCs. Sequences were obtained from blood. The receptor's source is a woman aged 45-59 years with Graves' ophthalmopathy.

The CDR3 coding sequence is TGTGCCAGCAGTTTAATCCAGGGCGATGAGCAGTTCTTC. This gives the protein CASSLIQGDEQFF. This chain connects TRBV12-3 or TRBV12-4 to TRBJ2-1; perhaps TRBD1 as D (5 bases). The CDR3 is made up of 13 amino acids. Trimming took off 2 bases at V and 8 bases at J, with 10 bases between the two ends.